This paragraph reports one T cell receptor beta chain. As yet, its antigen is unknown. TCRdb fed the 5' RACE reads into MiXCR, producing one record per CDR3 protein. Among 200,000 to 250,000 distinct CDR3 sequences listed, approximately 8.3% were seen once. The entry originates in a study of identical twins. Study observations and caveats: There is a chance that invariant MAIT and iNKT cells partially muddied zero-insertion analyses.

The germline V gene has CDR1 SEHNR and CDR2 FQNEAQ (reference sequence). The CDR3 length is 16 residues. Trimming removed 5 bases from V and 2 bases from J; junction bases left unmatched: 8. The data also belong to a second study, concerning yellow fever vaccine responses in identical twins.

The chain has TRBV7-9 and TRBJ2-2, with TRBD2 matching 7 bases. This receptor was taken from a woman under 30 in good health. Material for sequencing was memory (CD45RO+) T cells sorted from blood. The CDR3 DNA reads as TGTGCCAGCAGCAGACAGACTAGCCTAAACACCGGGGAGCTGTTTTTT. Translating it yields CASSRQTSLNTGELFF.